This T cell receptor beta chain originates from a study of glioma-infiltrating T cells. The overall study: Samples included WHO grade II oligodendrogliomas or astrocytomas and initial-diagnosis grade IV glioblastomas. The study, taken as a whole, reports: A blood CDR3 motif signature was depleted in highly divergent patients. Tissue-blood divergence was below expectation in non-neoplastic patients, above in gliomas.

V was clipped by 5 bases and J by 4 bases, with 14 bases between them. CDR1 and CDR2 from the germline V gene are SGHVT and SQSDAQ. CDR3 length: 14 residues. TCR alpha and beta CDR3 regions were amplified from RNA using iRepertoire nested multiplex PCR. TCRdb reprocessed the multiplex PCR reads with MiXCR, giving one entry per CDR3 protein. The repertoire holds approximately 400,000 distinct CDR3 sequences, with 41% as singletons. Concerning this clonotype itself: The antigen is undetermined.

V usage is TRBV7-4 and J usage is TRBJ1-1; the D is unclear. The sequencing sample was made of glioma tissue, nonneoplastic brain tissue, or PBMCs (not recorded which). This clonotype was obtained from a human donor with low-grade glioma or glioblastoma, undergoing nonglioma brain surgery, or in good health (not recorded which). The CDR3 here is CASSPSVQSTEAFF. Here the CDR3 DNA reads TGTGCCAGCAGCCCGTCGGTCCAGAGCACTGAAGCTTTCTTT.